This entry is about one T cell receptor (beta chain). As yet, its antigen is unknown. The table came from immunoSEQ multiplex PCR; TCRdb's copy has only in-frame clones and leaves some out. The sample consists of tens of thousands of clones, under 95% of them appearing once. This entry comes from a study of early stage breast cancer tumors. Study in general: Most invasive tumors, about 75% of the 16, were ER+/PR+/HER2-. Samples were sequenced at 7.5 to 10-fold average coverage.

Study-wide findings and caveats: Enriched TCRB sequences shared across patients were mostly commonly generated sequences. Tumors had around 2.3-fold higher T cell density than normal breast.

The origin of this receptor is a person aged 70 to 80 with breast cancer. The sequenced sample was blood.

The CDR3 sequence: CASSQGSGPGVEKLFF. The CDR3 DNA follows: TGCGCCAGCAGCCAGGGATCCGGACCCGGGGTAGAAAAACTGTTTTTT. V is TRBV4-1 and J is TRBJ1-4; D is uncertain. The V gene's germline CDR1 is MGHRA and CDR2 YSYEKL. V lost 3 bases and J 8 bases, leaving 19 bases between the germline ends. The CDR3 runs 16 residues.